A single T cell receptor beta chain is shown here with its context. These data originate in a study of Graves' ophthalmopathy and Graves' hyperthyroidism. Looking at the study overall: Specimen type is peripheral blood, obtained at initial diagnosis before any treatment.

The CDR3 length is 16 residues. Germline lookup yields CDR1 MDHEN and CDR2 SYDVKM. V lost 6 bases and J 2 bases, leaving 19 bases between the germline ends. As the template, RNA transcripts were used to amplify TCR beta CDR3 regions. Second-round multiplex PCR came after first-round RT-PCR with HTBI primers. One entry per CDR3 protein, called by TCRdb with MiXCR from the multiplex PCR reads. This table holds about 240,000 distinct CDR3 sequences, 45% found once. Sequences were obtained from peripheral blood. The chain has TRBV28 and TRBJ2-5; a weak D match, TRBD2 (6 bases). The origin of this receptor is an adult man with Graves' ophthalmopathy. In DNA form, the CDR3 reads TGTGCCAGCAGCCAAGGTTCGGGACTGCAACAAGAGACCCAGTACTTC. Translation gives CASSQGSGLQQETQYF.